This TCR beta chain was captured in a study of human T cells and chemical hapten exposure. Across the whole study: Alopecia areata, totalis or universalis affected patients who were mostly female. Small volume differences among pooled libraries mainly caused per-sample TCR yield variation.

This clonotype was observed many times. In TCRdb, the RACE reads were re-called with MiXCR into one record per CDR3 protein. There are more than 100,000 distinct CDR3 sequences in the sample; about 13% occur only once, and around 2.7% lies in the top ten. As for time point: pre-sensitization, week 0. Treatment given: therapeutic diphenylcyclopropenone sensitization with weekly scalp DPC. Whole blood, unfractionated, served as the material for total RNA extraction. The CDR3 spans 15 residues. Germline V CDR1 and CDR2: DFQATT, SNEGSKA (reference sequence). Trimming cost V 6 bases and J 6 bases; bases outside gene matches: 14.

The rearrangement links TRBV20-1 to TRBJ1-1; 9 bases match TRBD1. This sample comprised whole blood, obtained in connection with sensitization to the hapten diphenylcyclopropenone (DPC). This sequence originates from a young woman with alopecia areata. Some clones in this sample may be carry-over from other donors' samples. CDR3 protein: CSATGKGQGIAEAFF. CDR3 bases: TGCAGTGCCACGGGGAAGGGACAGGGAATAGCTGAAGCTTTCTTT.